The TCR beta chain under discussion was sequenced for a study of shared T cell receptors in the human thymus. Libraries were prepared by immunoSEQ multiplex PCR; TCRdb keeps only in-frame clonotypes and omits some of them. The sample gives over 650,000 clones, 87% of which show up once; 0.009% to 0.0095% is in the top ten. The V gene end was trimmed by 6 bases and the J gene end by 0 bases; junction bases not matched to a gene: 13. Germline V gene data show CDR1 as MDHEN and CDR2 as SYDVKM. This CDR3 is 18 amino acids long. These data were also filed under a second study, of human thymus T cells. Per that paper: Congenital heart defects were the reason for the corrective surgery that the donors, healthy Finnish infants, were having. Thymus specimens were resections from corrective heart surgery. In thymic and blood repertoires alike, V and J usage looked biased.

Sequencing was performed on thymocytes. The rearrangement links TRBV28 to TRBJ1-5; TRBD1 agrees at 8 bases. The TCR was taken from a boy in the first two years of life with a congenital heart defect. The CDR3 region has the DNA TGTGCCAGCAGCCCACAATTTGACAGGGGCCCTAGCAATCAGCCCCAGCATTTT. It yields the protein CASSPQFDRGPSNQPQHF.